A single sample is the source of the 7 T cell receptor beta chains below, sequenced in a study of identical twins. MiXCR was run by TCRdb on the 5' RACE reads, yielding one entry per CDR3 protein. The sample holds about 220,000 distinct CDR3 sequences; 6.5% are singletons and the top ten take 14% to 15%. The sample was also reused in another study, on T cells expressing NK-cell markers.

Sequencing was carried out using CD8+ T cells sorted from blood. The receptors shown here come from a woman aged 18-29 years in good health.

This clonotype came up a few times. The genes are TRBV20-1 and TRBJ2-1; no reliable D call. Germline V gives CDR1 DFQATT, CDR2 SNEGSKA (reference sequence). V was trimmed by 6 bases and J by 5 bases, leaving 11 bases between them. The CDR3 has 12 amino acids. The CDR3 DNA follows: TGCAGTGCACGCCCTTTCGACAATGAGCAGTTCTTC. Translating gives CSARPFDNEQFF.

This clonotype was seen a handful of times. V is TRBV7-9 and J is TRBJ1-1; D is possibly TRBD1 (6 bases). V lost 5 bases and J lost 4, with 17 bases in between. This CDR3 contains 15 residues. Germline-derived CDR1 and CDR2 are SEHNR and FQNEAQ (reference sequence). CDR3 DNA sequence: TGTGCCAGCAGCGCAACCACAGGGTGGCCCACTGAAGCTTTCTTT. This sequence encodes CASSATTGWPTEAFF. The entire variable domain, with the rest obtained from reference TRBV7-9 and TRBJ1-1, is as follows: DTGVSQNPRHKITKRGQNVTFRCDPISEHNRLYWYRQTLGQGPEFLTYFQNEAQLEKSRLLSDRFSAERPKGSFSTLEIQRTEQGDSAMYLCASSATTGWPTEAFFGQGTRLTVV.

The table lists this clonotype with many counts. The gene calls are TRBV6-1 and TRBJ2-7; 11 positions match TRBD1. The germline V gene encodes CDR1 MNHNS and CDR2 SASEGT. With V trimmed by 1 base and J by 3 bases, 5 bases remained unmatched. The CDR3 extends over 16 amino acids. As DNA, the CDR3 is TGTGCCAGCAGTGAAGAGGGGGGGACAGGGGGCTACGAGCAGTACTTC. This gives the protein CASSEEGGTGGYEQYF.

This rearrangement joins TRBV27 to TRBJ2-6; possibly TRBD2 for D (5 bases). V lost 5 bases to trimming and J lost 0 bases, with 14 bases between them. Germline V gives CDR1 MNHEY, CDR2 SMNVEV (reference sequence). The length of the CDR3 is 17 residues. CDR3 loop: CASSPSDGDSGANVLTF. The CDR3 DNA follows: TGTGCCAGCAGTCCTTCGGACGGGGACTCTGGGGCCAACGTCCTGACTTTC.

This clonotype has a count of ten or more. The V call is TRBV5-1, the J call TRBJ1-5, with TRBD1 as a possible D gene (5 bases). In germline, CDR1 is SGHRS, CDR2 YFSETQ. Trimming left V 4 bases short and J 4 bases short, with 12 bases between. CDR3 length equals 14 residues. The DNA of the CDR3 is TGCGCCAGCAGCCGGGACGCCGAGAATCAGCCCCAGCATTTT. This gives the protein CASSRDAENQPQHF.

The chain couples TRBV9 to TRBJ1-2; D gene unclear. CDR1 SGDLS and CDR2 YYNGEE come from the germline V gene. V shed 1 base and J shed 2 bases, with 12 bases lying between them. The CDR3 has 15 amino acids. CDR3: CASSVFLTPNYGYTF. Here the CDR3 DNA reads TGTGCCAGCAGCGTATTCCTTACACCGAACTATGGCTACACCTTC.

This clonotype occurred a few times. This sequence joins TRBV4-1 and TRBJ2-1; 8 nucleotides align to TRBD2. The V gene end was trimmed by 1 base and the J gene end by 8 bases; junction bases not matched to a gene: 4. Germline CDR1 reads MGHRA; CDR2 reads YSYEKL. This CDR3 is built from 14 residues. CDR3 loop: CASSQGRGGDEQFF. CDR3 nucleotide sequence: TGCGCCAGCAGCCAAGGCCGGGGGGGGGATGAGCAGTTCTTC.